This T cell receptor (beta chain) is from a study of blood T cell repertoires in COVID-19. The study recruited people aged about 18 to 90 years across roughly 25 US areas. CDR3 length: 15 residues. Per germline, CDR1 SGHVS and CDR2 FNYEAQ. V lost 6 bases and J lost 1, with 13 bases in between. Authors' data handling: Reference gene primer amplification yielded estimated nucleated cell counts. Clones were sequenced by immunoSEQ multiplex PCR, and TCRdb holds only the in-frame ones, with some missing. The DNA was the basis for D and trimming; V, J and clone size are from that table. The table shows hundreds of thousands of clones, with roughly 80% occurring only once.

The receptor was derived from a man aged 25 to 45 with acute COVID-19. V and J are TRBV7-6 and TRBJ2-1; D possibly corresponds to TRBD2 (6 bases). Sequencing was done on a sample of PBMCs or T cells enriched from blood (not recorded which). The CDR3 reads CASSSTAGSYNEQFF. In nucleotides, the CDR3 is TGTGCCAGCAGTTCCACTGCGGGGTCCTACAATGAGCAGTTCTTC.